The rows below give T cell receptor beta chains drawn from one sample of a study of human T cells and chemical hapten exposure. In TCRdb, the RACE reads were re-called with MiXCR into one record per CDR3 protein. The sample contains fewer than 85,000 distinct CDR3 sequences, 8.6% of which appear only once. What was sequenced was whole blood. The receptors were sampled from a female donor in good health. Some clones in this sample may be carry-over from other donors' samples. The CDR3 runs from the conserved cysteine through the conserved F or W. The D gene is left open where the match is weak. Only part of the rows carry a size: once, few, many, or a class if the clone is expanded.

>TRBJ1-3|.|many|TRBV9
TGTGCCAGCAGCCTAGGGGTCGGGGAGACTGAAAACACCATATATTTT
CASSLGVGETENTIYF
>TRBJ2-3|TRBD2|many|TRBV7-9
TGTGCCAGCACCCTCTCACTAGCGGATACGCAGTATTTT
CASTLSLADTQYF
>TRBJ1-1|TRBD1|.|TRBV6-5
TGTGCCAGCAGACCCCCGACAGGGCTCCACACTGAAGCTTTCTTT
CASRPPTGLHTEAFF
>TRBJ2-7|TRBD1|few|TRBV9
TGTGCCAGCAGCGTAGGCCCCTCCGACAGGGCCGGGTACTACGAGCAGTACTTC
CASSVGPSDRAGYYEQYF
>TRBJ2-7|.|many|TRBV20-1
TGCAGTGCTAGTGCCGGCGTGGAGCAGTACTTC
CSASAGVEQYF
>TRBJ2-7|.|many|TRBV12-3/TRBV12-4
TGTGCCAGCACACTAGCCAGGGGTGGCGAGCAGTACTTC
CASTLARGGEQYF
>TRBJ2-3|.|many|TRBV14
TGTGCCAGCAGCCAAGATCTTCCTGCGGGGGCCAGGGATACGCAGTATTTT
CASSQDLPAGARDTQYF
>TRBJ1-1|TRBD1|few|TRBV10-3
TGTGCCATCAGACAGGGGTTAAACACTGAAGCTTTCTTT
CAIRQGLNTEAFF
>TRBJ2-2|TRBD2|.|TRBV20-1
TGCAGTGCTAGACCGACTAGCGAAGCCGGGGAGCTGTTTTTT
CSARPTSEAGELFF
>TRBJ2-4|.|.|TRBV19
TGTGCCAGTTCCACGGAGGGGGGCATTCAGTACTTC
CASSTEGGIQYF
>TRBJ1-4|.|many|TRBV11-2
TGTGCCAGCAGCTTAGATGATGCTGCAACTAATGAAAAACTGTTTTTT
CASSLDDAATNEKLFF
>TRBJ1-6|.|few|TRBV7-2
TGTGCCAGCAGCCCCCAAGGGAGGGGGGGATTCTATAATTCACCCCTCCACTTT
CASSPQGRGGFYNSPLHF
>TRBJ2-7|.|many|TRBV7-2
TGTGCCAGCAGCTTAGCTGTCCCAGCCTACGAGCAGTACTTC
CASSLAVPAYEQYF